Presented here are 9 T cell receptor beta chains from one specimen sequenced in a study of blood T cell repertoires in COVID-19. Only in-frame clones appear in the TCRdb table, and some are missing; sequencing was by immunoSEQ multiplex PCR. This table has 150,000 to 180,000 clones, about 79% appearing once. The source material was peripheral blood. These receptors were taken from a woman aged 55-70 years with acute or convalescent COVID-19.

The rearrangement uses TRBV23-1 and TRBJ1-3; perhaps TRBD1 as D (5 bases). TRBV23-1 is an ORF, and what it does is uncertain. CDR3 length: 18 amino acids. Trimming took 2 bases from V and 2 from J, leaving 19 bases between them. CDR3 nucleotide sequence: TGCGCCAGCAGTCAACCTCAGCCTTCTTCAGGGCCTGGAAACACCATATATTTT. It encodes CASSQPQPSSGPGNTIYF.

The chain has TRBV15 and TRBJ1-1, with unresolved D. The ends were cut back, 5 bases at V and 2 bases at J, with 9 bases in the middle. Germline CDR1 reads LNHNV; CDR2 reads YYDKDF (reference sequence). The CDR3 is made up of 13 amino acids. The CDR3 spells CATSPSSNTEAFF. The CDR3 DNA is TGTGCCACCAGCCCCTCGAGTAACACTGAAGCTTTCTTT.

The CDR3 DNA is TGTGCCAGCAGCTTAACTAGCGTAACAGATACGCAGTATTTT. This encodes CASSLTSVTDTQYF. The rearrangement joins TRBV11-2 to TRBJ2-3; 7 nucleotides agree with TRBD2. Germline V gene data show CDR1 as SGHAT and CDR2 as FQNNGV. V was pared by 2 bases and J by 3 bases, with 2 bases of the junction left unmatched. The CDR3 sequence is 14 residues long.

The rearrangement joins TRBV7-8 to TRBJ2-1; a weak D match, TRBD2 (7 bases). This CDR3 has 15 amino acids. The V end was cut by 6 bases, the J end by 7 bases, with 19 bases between. Germline loops: CDR1 SGHVS, CDR2 FQNEAQ. CDR3: CASSPGGGRRNEQFF. The CDR3 bases are TGTGCCAGCAGTCCTGGGGGGGGCCGGAGGAATGAGCAGTTCTTC.

The V call is TRBV10-3, the J call TRBJ2-5; a weak D match, TRBD2 (5 bases). CDR1 and CDR2 (germline): ENHRY, SYGVKD. The V gene lost 4 bases and the J gene lost 5 bases, with 17 bases spanning the gap. The CDR3 loop spans 15 amino acids. The CDR3 DNA is TGTGCCATCAGTGGGGAGCTCAATACGGGGGAGACCCAGTACTTC. Translated: CAISGELNTGETQYF.

This chain links TRBV25-1 with TRBJ2-1; possibly TRBD1 for D (5 bases). Germline CDR1 reads MGHDK; CDR2 reads SYGVNS. V was trimmed by 4 bases and J by 6 bases, leaving 10 bases between them. This CDR3 is 13 amino acids long. CDR3: CASSVQGGNEQFF. The CDR3 region has the DNA TGTGCCAGCAGTGTTCAGGGTGGCAATGAGCAGTTCTTC.

The J gene is TRBJ2-5, the V gene TRBV2, with 10 bases that match TRBD2. After removal of 4 bases from V and 1 base from J, the junction contained 3 bases not matched to a gene. CDR3 length: 15 residues. Germline values: CDR1 SNHLY, CDR2 FYNNEI. The CDR3 spells CASSGLAGVQETQYF. CDR3 nucleotides: TGTGCCAGCAGTGGGCTAGCGGGGGTCCAAGAGACCCAGTACTTC.

The chain combines TRBV6-5 with TRBJ1-6, with D unresolved. The CDR3 sequence is 14 residues long. CDR1 MNHEY and CDR2 SVGAGI come from the germline V gene. V was clipped by 2 bases and J by 5 bases, with 7 bases between them. The CDR3 is CASSYGGNNSPLHF. The CDR3 DNA follows: TGTGCCAGCAGTTACGGAGGGAATAATTCACCCCTCCACTTT.

The chain links TRBV27 to TRBJ1-6; a weak D match, TRBD1 (6 bases). In germline, CDR1 is MNHEY, CDR2 SMNVEV (reference sequence). The CDR3 covers 15 residues. With 4 bases removed from V and 8 bases from J, the gap between germline ends came to 15 bases. CDR3 nucleotides: TGTGCCAGCAGTTCAACGACAGGAGCCTATTCACCCCTCCACTTT. Protein: CASSSTTGAYSPLHF.